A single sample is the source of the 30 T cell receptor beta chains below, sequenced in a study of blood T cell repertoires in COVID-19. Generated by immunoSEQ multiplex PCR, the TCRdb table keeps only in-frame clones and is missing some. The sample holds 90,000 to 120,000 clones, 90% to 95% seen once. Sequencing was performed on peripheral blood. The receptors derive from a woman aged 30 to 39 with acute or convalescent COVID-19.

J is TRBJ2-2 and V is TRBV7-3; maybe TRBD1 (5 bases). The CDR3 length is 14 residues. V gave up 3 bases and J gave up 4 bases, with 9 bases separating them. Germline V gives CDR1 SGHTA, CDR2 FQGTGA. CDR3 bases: TGTGCCAGCAGCTTCCGAAGGGGCACCGGGGAGCTGTTTTTT. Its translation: CASSFRRGTGELFF. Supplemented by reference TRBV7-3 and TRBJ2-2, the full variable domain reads GAGVSQTPSNKVTEKGKYVELRCDPISGHTALYWYRQSLGQGPEFLIYFQGTGAADDSGLPNDRFFAVRPEGSVSTLKIQRTERGDSAVYLCASSFRRGTGELFFGEGSRLTVL.

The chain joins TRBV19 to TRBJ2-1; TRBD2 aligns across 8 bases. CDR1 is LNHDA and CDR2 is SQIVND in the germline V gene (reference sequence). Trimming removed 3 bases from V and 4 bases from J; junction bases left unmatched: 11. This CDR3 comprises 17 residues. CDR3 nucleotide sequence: TGTGCCAGTAGTATTAGCACTAGCGGCCTAGGGTACAATGAGCAGTTCTTC. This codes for CASSISTSGLGYNEQFF.

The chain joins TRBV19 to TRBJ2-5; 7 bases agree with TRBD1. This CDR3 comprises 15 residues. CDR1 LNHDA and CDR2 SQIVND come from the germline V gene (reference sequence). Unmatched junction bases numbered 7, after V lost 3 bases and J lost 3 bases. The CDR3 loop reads CASSMPAGGKETQYF. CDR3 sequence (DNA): TGTGCCAGTAGTATGCCGGCAGGGGGAAAAGAGACCCAGTACTTC.

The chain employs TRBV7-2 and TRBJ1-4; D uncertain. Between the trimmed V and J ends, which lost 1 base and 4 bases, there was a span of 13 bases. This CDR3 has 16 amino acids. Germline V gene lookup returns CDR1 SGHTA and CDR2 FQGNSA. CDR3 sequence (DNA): TGTGCCAGCAGCTTAGGGTATGCAGGTTTTAATGAAAAACTGTTTTTT. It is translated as CASSLGYAGFNEKLFF.

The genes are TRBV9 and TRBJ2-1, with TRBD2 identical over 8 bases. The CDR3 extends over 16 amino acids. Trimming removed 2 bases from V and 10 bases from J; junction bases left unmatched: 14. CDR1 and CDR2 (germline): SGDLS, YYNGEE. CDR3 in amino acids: CASSVRILAAVGEQFF. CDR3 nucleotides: TGTGCCAGCAGCGTCAGGATACTAGCGGCGGTAGGCGAGCAGTTCTTC.

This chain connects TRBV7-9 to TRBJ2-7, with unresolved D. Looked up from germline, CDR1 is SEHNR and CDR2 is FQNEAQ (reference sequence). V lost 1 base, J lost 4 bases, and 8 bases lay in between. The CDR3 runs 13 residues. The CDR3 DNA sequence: TGTGCCAGCAGCTTAGGATCTGAGTACGAGCAGTACTTC. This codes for CASSLGSEYEQYF.

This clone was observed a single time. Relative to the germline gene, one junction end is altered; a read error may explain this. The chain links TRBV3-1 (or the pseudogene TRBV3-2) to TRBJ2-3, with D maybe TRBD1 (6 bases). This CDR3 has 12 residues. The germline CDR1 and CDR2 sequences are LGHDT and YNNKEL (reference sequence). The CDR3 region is CASSQDRDTQYF. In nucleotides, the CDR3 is TGTGCCAGCAGTCAAGACAGGGATACGCAGTATTTT.

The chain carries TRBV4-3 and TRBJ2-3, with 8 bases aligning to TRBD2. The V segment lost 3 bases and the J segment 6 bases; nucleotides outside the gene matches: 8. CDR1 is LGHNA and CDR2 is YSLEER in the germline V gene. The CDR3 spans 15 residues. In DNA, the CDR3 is TGCGCCAGCAGCCAGGTAGCGGGGTCCGGGGATACGCAGTATTTT. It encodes CASSQVAGSGDTQYF.

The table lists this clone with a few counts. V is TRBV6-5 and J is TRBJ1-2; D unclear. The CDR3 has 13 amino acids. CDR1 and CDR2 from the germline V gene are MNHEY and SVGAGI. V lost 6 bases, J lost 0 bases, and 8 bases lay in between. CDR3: CASSGDANYGYTF. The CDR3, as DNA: TGTGCCAGCAGCGGGGATGCTAACTATGGCTACACCTTC.

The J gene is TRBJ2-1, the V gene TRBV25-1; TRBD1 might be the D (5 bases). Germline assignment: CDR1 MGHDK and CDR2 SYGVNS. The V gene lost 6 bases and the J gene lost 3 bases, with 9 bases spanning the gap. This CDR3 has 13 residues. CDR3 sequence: CASRTEYYNEQFF. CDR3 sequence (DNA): TGTGCCAGCAGGACAGAGTACTACAATGAGCAGTTCTTC.

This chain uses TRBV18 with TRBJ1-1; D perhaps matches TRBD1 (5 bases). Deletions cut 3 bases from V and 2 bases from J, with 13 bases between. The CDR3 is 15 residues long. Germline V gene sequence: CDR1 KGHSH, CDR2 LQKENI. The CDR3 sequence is CASSPEGLLNTEAFF. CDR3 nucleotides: TGTGCCAGCTCACCGGAGGGACTCTTAAACACTGAAGCTTTCTTT.

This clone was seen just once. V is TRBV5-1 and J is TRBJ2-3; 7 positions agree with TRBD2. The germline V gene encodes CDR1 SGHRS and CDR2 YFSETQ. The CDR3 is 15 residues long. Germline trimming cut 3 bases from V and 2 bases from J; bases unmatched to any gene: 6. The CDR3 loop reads CASSWGGYDTDTQYF. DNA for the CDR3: TGCGCCAGCAGCTGGGGAGGGTATGACACAGATACGCAGTATTTT.

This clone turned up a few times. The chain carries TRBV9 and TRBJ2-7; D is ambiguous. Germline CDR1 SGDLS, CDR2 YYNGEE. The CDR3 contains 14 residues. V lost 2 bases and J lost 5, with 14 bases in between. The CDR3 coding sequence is TGTGCCAGCAGCGTCCGGTTTGAAGCCCACGAGCAGTACTTC. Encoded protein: CASSVRFEAHEQYF.

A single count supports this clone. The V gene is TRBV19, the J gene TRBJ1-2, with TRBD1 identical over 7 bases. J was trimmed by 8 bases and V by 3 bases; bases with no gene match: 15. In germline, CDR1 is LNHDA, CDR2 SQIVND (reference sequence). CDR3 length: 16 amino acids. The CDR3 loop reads CASSIRDSQWKLGYTF. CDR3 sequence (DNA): TGTGCCAGTAGTATCCGGGACAGCCAATGGAAACTAGGCTACACCTTC. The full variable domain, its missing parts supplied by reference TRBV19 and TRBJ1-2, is DGGITQSPKYLFRKEGQNVTLSCEQNLNHDAMYWYRQDPGQGLRLIYYSQIVNDFQKGDIAEGYSVSREKKESFPLTVTSAQKNPTAFYLCASSIRDSQWKLGYTFGSGTRLTVV.

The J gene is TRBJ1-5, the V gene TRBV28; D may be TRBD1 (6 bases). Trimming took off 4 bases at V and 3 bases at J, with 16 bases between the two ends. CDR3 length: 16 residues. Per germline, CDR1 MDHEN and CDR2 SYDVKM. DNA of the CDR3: TGTGCCAGCAGTTCCCAAGGGGGTAGAGCCAATCAGCCCCAGCATTTT. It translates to CASSSQGGRANQPQHF.

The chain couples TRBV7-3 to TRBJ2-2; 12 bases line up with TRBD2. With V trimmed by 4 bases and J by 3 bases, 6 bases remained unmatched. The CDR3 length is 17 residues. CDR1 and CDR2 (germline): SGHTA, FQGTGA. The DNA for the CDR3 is TGTGCCAGCAGCTCCACTCGACTAGCGGGGGACACCGGGGAGCTGTTTTTT. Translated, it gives CASSSTRLAGDTGELFF.

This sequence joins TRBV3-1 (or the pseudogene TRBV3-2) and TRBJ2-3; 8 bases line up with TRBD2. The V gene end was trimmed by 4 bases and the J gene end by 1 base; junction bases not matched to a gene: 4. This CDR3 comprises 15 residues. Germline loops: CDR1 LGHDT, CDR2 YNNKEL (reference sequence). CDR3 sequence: CASSPGLAGTDTQYF. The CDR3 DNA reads TGTGCCAGCAGCCCAGGACTAGCAGGCACAGATACGCAGTATTTT.

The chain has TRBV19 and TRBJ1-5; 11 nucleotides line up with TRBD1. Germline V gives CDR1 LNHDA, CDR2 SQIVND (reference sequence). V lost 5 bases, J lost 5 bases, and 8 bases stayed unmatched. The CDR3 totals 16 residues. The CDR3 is CASSDRGTGGYQPQHF. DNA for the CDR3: TGTGCCAGTAGTGATAGGGGGACAGGGGGGTATCAGCCCCAGCATTTT. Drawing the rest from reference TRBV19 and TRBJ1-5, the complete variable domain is DGGITQSPKYLFRKEGQNVTLSCEQNLNHDAMYWYRQDPGQGLRLIYYSQIVNDFQKGDIAEGYSVSREKKESFPLTVTSAQKNPTAFYLCASSDRGTGGYQPQHFGDGTRLSIL.

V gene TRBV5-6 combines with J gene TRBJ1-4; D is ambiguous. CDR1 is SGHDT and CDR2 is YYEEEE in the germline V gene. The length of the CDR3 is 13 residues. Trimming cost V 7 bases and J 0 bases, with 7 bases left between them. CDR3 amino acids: CASGTTTNEKLFF. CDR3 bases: TGTGCCAGCGGTACTACAACTAATGAAAAACTGTTTTTT.

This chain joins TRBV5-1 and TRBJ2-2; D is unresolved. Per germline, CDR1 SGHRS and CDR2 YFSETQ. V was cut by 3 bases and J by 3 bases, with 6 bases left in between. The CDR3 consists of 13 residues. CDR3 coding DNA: TGCGCCAGCAGCTCCAGCGACACCGGGGAGCTGTTTTTT. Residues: CASSSSDTGELFF.

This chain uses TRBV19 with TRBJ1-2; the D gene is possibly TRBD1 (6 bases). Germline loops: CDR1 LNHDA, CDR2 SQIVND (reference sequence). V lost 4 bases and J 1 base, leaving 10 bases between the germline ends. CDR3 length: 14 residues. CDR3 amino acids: CASSTGQHNYGYTF. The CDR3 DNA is TGTGCCAGTAGTACCGGACAGCATAACTATGGCTACACCTTC.

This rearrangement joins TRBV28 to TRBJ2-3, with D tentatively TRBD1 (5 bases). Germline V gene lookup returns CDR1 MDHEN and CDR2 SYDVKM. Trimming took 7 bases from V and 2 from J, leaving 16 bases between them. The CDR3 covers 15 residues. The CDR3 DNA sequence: TGTGCCAGCACCTCATCCCGACAGTTCACAGATACGCAGTATTTT. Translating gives CASTSSRQFTDTQYF.

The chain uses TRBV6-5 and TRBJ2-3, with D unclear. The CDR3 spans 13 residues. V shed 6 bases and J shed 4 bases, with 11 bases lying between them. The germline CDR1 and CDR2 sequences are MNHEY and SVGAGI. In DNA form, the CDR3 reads TGTGCCAGCAGCCCCCACGAGTCAGATACGCAGTATTTT. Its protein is CASSPHESDTQYF.

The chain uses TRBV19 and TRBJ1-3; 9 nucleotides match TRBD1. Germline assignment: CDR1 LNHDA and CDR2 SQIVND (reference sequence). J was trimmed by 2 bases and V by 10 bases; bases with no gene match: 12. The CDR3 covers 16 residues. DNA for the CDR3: TGTGCCAACAACCCCGCCAGACAGGGGGCTGGAAACACCATATATTTT. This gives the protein CANNPARQGAGNTIYF.

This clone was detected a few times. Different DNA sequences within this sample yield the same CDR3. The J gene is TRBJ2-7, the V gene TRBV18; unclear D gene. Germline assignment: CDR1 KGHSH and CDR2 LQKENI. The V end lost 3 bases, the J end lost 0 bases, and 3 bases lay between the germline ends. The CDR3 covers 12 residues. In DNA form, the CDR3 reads TGTGCCAGCTCACCCTCCTCCTACGAGCAGTACTTC. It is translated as CASSPSSYEQYF.

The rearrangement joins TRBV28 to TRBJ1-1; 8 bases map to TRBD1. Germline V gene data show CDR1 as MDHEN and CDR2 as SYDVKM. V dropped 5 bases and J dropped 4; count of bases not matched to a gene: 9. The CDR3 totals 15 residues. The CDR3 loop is CASSPSGQGFTEAFF. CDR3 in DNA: TGTGCCAGCAGTCCATCCGGACAGGGTTTCACTGAAGCTTTCTTT.

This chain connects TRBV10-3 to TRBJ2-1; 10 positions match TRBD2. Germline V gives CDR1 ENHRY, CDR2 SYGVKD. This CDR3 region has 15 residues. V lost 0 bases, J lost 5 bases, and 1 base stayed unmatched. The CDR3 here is CAISESGLANNEQFF. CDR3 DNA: TGTGCCATCAGTGAGTCGGGACTAGCGAACAATGAGCAGTTCTTC.

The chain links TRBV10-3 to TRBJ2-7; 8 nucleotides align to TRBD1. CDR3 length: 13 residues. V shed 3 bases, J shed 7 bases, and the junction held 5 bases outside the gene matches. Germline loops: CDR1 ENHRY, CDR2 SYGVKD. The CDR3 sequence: CAISDSRGQEQYF. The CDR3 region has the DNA TGTGCCATCAGTGATAGCAGGGGGCAAGAGCAGTACTTC.

The chain's CDR3 is CASSSLRGSETQYF. DNA for the CDR3: TGTGCCAGCAGCTCACTCAGGGGGTCCGAGACCCAGTACTTC. The chain links TRBV13 to TRBJ2-5; 7 bases are shared with TRBD1. Germline trimming cut 4 bases from V and 5 bases from J; bases unmatched to any gene: 7. The CDR3 is made up of 14 amino acids. Germline-derived CDR1 and CDR2 are PRHDT and FYEKMQ (reference sequence).

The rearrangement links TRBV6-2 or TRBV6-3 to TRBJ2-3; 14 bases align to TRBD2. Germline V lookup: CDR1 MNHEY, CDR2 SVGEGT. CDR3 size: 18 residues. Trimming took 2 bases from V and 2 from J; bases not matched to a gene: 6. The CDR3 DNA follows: TGTGCCAGCAGTTACATCAGGACTAGCGGGGGGCACACAGATACGCAGTATTTT. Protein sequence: CASSYIRTSGGHTDTQYF.